This T cell receptor beta chain is from a study of T cells in Graves' hyperthyroidism and ophthalmopathy. Amplification of TCR beta CDR3 regions used RNA as the template. The study used the HTBI primer set for a first-round RT-PCR of the TCR CDR3. TCRdb independently ran MiXCR on the multiplex PCR reads; one entry per CDR3 protein. Among 700,000 or so distinct CDR3 sequences listed, around 17% were seen once. The ends were cut back, 2 bases at V and 4 bases at J, with 11 bases in the middle. From germline, CDR1 is SQVTM and CDR2 ANQGSEA. The CDR3 covers 13 residues. No progression to ophthalmopathy during 18 months of follow-up defined stable disease. Subjects aged 18 to 65 presented with newly diagnosed hyperthyroidism of less than 2 months' duration. Clinical symptoms, serum thyroxine and TRAb, thyroid ultrasound and orbital computed tomography together formed the diagnostic basis. The source of the PBMCs was approximately 9.5 ml of fresh peripheral blood.

The sample was blood. The sequence came from a man between 18 and 29 years old with Graves' hyperthyroidism. The genes are TRBV29-1 and TRBJ1-1, with D uncertain. This chain's CDR3 is CSVERRLSTEAFF. CDR3 DNA: TGCAGCGTTGAAAGACGGTTGAGCACTGAAGCTTTCTTT.